This T cell receptor beta chain was obtained from a study of T cell changes during pregnancy in multiple sclerosis. The CDR3 covers 13 residues. Germline V CDR1 and CDR2: MDHEN, SYDVKM. Deletions cut 7 bases from V and 5 bases from J, with 15 bases between. TCRdb's table, derived via immunoSEQ multiplex PCR, lists solely in-frame clones and lacks some. The sample contains 20,000 to 25,000 clones, about 82% of which appear only once. The rearrangement links TRBV28 to TRBJ2-7; D perhaps matches TRBD1 (6 bases). The TCR originated in a female donor in good health, enrolled as a control in a pregnancy study. The sample consisted of CD8+ T cells from peripheral blood mononuclear cells, taken in the first trimester of pregnancy. The CDR3 DNA reads as TGTGCCAGCACTGAGGGCCCAGGGGACGAGCAGTACTTC. Amino acids: CASTEGPGDEQYF.